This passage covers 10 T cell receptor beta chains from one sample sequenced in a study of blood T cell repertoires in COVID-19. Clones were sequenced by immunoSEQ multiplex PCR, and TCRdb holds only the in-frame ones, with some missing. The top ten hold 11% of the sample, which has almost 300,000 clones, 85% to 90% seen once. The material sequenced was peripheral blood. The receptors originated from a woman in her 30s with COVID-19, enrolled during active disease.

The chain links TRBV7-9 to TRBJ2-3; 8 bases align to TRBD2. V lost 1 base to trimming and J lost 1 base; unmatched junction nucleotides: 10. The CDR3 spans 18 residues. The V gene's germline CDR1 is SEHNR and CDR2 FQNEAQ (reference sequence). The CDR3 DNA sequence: TGTGCCAGCAGCTTAGGGGATGGGCTAGCGGGCGGCACAGATACGCAGTATTTT. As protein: CASSLGDGLAGGTDTQYF.

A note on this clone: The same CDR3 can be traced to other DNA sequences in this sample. CDR3 protein: CASSLTGDGYTF. The CDR3 nucleotides are TGTGCCAGCAGCTTAACGGGGGATGGCTACACCTTC. This chain uses TRBV7-9 with TRBJ1-2, with a tentative D call TRBD1 (5 bases). Trimming cost V 2 bases and J 6 bases, with 7 bases left between them. The CDR3 contains 12 residues. Germline loops: CDR1 SEHNR, CDR2 FQNEAQ (reference sequence).

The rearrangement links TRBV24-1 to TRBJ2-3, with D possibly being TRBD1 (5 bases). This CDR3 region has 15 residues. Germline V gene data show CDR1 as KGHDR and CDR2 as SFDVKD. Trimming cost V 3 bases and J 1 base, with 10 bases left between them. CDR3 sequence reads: CATSDPRTRTDTQYF. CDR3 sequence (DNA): TGTGCCACCAGTGATCCCCGGACACGCACAGATACGCAGTATTTT.

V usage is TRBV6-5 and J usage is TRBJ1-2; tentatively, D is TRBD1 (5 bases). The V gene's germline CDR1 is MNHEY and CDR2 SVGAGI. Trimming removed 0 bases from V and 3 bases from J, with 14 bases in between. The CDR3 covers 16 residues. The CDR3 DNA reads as TGTGCCAGCAGTTACTCGACGGGGGAGAGGGACTATGGCTACACCTTC. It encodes CASSYSTGERDYGYTF.

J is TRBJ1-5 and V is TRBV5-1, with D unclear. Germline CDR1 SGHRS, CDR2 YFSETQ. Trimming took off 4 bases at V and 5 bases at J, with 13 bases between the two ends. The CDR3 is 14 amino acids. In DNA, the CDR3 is TGCGCCAGCAGCCCAACCCCGGAGGATCAGCCCCAGCATTTT. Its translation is CASSPTPEDQPQHF.

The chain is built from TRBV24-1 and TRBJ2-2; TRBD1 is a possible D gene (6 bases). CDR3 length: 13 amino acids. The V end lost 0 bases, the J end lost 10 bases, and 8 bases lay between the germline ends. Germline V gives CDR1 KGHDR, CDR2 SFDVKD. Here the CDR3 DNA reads TGTGCCACCAGTGATTTGGGGACAACGGAGCTGTTTTTT. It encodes CATSDLGTTELFF.

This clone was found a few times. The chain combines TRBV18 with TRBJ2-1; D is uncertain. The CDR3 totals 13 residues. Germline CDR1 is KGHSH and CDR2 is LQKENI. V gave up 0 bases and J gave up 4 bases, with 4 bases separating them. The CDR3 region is CASSPPSYNEQFF. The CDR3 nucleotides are TGTGCCAGCTCACCACCGTCGTACAATGAGCAGTTCTTC.

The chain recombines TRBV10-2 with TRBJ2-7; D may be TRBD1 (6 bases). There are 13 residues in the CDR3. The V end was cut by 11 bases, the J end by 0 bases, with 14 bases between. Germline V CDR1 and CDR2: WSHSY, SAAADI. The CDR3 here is CAVRDTDSYEQYF. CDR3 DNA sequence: TGCGCCGTCCGGGACACGGACTCCTACGAGCAGTACTTC.

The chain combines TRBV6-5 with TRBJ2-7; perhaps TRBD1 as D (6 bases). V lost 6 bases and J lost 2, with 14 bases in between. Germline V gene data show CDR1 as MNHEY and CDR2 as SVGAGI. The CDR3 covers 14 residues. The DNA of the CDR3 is TGTGCCAGCAGCCCGGACAGAATACCCTACGAGCAGTACTTC. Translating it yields CASSPDRIPYEQYF.

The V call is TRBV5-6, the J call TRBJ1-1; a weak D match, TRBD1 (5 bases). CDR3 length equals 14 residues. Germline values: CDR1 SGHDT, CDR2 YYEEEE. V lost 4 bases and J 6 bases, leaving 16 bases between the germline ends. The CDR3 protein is CASSKIREGPEAFF. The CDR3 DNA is TGTGCCAGCAGCAAAATCAGGGAAGGCCCTGAAGCTTTCTTT.